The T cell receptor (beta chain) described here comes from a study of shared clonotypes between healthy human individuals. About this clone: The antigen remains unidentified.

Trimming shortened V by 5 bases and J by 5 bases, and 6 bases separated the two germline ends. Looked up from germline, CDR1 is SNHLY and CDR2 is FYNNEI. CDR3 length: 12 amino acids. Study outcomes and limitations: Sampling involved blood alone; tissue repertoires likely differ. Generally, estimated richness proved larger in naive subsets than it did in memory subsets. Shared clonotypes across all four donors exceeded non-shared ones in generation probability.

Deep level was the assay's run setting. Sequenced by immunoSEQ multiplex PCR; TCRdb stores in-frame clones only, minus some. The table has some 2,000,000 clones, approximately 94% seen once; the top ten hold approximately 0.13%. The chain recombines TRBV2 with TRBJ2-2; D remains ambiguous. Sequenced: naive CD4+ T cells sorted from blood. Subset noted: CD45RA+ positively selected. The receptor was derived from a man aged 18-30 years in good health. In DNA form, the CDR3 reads TGTGCCAGCAGTCTCGAGACCGGGGAGCTGTTTTTT. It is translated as CASSLETGELFF.